A selection of T cell receptor beta chains follows, all from one sample in a study of Graves' ophthalmopathy and Graves' hyperthyroidism. MiXCR, applied by TCRdb to the multiplex PCR reads, yields one record per CDR3 protein. The data contain 350,000 to 450,000 distinct CDR3 sequences, about 16% of them seen just once; the ten biggest clones take up 1.6%. Sequenced material: peripheral blood. These receptor sequences come from a woman under 30 with Graves' ophthalmopathy. Each CDR3 is given with its conserved first and last residue.

v_gene: TRBV9
CDR3aa: CASSAGGLDSYEQYF

v_gene: TRBV9
CDR3aa: CASSVGSSPETQYF

v_gene: TRBV30
CDR3aa: CAWRRQGAGSEAFF

v_gene: TRBV19
CDR3aa: CASSIEGTPGGETQYF

v_gene: TRBV24-1
CDR3aa: CATSARDRWGTYEQYF

v_gene: TRBV24-1
CDR3aa: CATSDLISTGELFF

v_gene: TRBV20-1
CDR3aa: CSASGDRVNTEAFF

v_gene: TRBV20-1
CDR3aa: CSANRGSQETQYF

v_gene: TRBV11-2
CDR3aa: CASSLRSSGGLSSGANVLTF

v_gene: TRBV24-1
CDR3aa: CATSEPRQGAETQYF

v_gene: TRBV6-1
CDR3aa: CASSGEARGNQPQHF

v_gene: TRBV12-3/TRBV12-4
CDR3aa: CASTWDSNYPEAFF

v_gene: TRBV4-2
CDR3aa: CASSQEWAGLGTEAFF

v_gene: TRBV10-3
CDR3aa: CAIRKIGQTYEQYF

v_gene: TRBV6-5
CDR3aa: CASGSLGAYEQYF

v_gene: TRBV12-3/TRBV12-4
CDR3aa: CASSPGPLSGNQPQHF

v_gene: TRBV5-1
CDR3aa: CASSIFTVGDGYTF

v_gene: TRBV12-3/TRBV12-4
CDR3aa: CASSSQPQERLSGNTIYF

v_gene: TRBV2
CDR3aa: CASSRTTLRGAYEQYF

v_gene: TRBV6-5
CDR3aa: CASSSEGTQYF

v_gene: TRBV6-1
CDR3aa: CASSEETGGSYEQYF

v_gene: TRBV11-1
CDR3aa: CASSDTGEQYF

v_gene: TRBV19
CDR3aa: CASSFGRPETQYF

v_gene: TRBV6-2/TRBV6-3
CDR3aa: CASSYDTVMNTEAFF

v_gene: TRBV19
CDR3aa: CASSIGMLGYTF

v_gene: TRBV11-2
CDR3aa: CASPLRGRVKQETQYF

v_gene: TRBV6-2/TRBV6-3
CDR3aa: CASSYSPGAAIGELFF

v_gene: TRBV29-1
CDR3aa: CSVARGYEQYF

v_gene: TRBV12-3/TRBV12-4
CDR3aa: CASRPRLAGGVETQYF

v_gene: TRBV30
CDR3aa: CAWSSSRQVPQHF

v_gene: TRBV7-8
CDR3aa: CASSLRTSGGGETQYF

v_gene: TRBV19
CDR3aa: CASSMEVLGANVLTF

v_gene: TRBV9
CDR3aa: CASSVGLGGTGDNSPLHF

v_gene: TRBV11-2
CDR3aa: CASSGTRVTGELFF

v_gene: TRBV27
CDR3aa: CASKTSNSNQPQHF

v_gene: TRBV5-1
CDR3aa: CASSPYRVAMNTEAFF

v_gene: TRBV9
CDR3aa: CASSPGGGAAGELFF

v_gene: TRBV28
CDR3aa: CASSPSGTVEAFF

v_gene: TRBV12-3/TRBV12-4
CDR3aa: CASREQGEGYEQYF

v_gene: TRBV6-2/TRBV6-3
CDR3aa: CASSLGTVDETQYF

v_gene: TRBV9
CDR3aa: CASSVSYQETQYF

v_gene: TRBV7-3
CDR3aa: CASSLRGLAGGNTGELFF

v_gene: TRBV27
CDR3aa: CASSLSGGLQYF

v_gene: TRBV12-3/TRBV12-4
CDR3aa: CASSFAQGLPYEQYF

v_gene: TRBV12-3/TRBV12-4
CDR3aa: CASNDRGYDQPQHF

v_gene: TRBV20-1
CDR3aa: CSARALYRGAYEQYF